The clone carrying this TCR beta chain has more than one count but fewer than ten. Germline V gene lookup returns CDR1 SGHRS and CDR2 YFSETQ. Trimming removed 4 bases from V and 2 bases from J, with 13 bases in between. This CDR3 comprises 14 residues. The sample comes from a study of blood T cell repertoires in COVID-19. For the study at large: Whether acute or convalescent, the COVID-19 samples came from the United States, Italy and Spain.

In the source study's methods: Cell counts per sample came from amplifying reference gene primers. Profiling relied on immunoSEQ multiplex PCR, and the TCRdb table lists in-frame clones only, not all of them. The D gene and trimming were derived from the DNA, and the V and J assignments and clone size from that table. Among roughly 240,000 clones listed, roughly 85% were seen once. Sequencing was carried out using peripheral blood. This chain uses TRBV5-1 with TRBJ2-7; maybe TRBD1 (6 bases). This sequence originates from a middle-aged man with COVID-19, enrolled during active disease. CDR3 coding DNA: TGCGCCAGCAGCCTGACAGGAGAAGCCTACGAGCAGTACTTC. Translation: CASSLTGEAYEQYF.